The 23 T cell receptor beta chains below come from one sample, sequenced in a study of cytotoxic CD8 clonotypes in ibrutinib-treated CLL. Clones were sequenced by immunoSEQ multiplex PCR, and TCRdb holds only the in-frame ones, with some missing. The sample has around 330,000 clones, over 55% seen once; the top ten hold roughly 6%. Sequencing was performed on PBMCs, taken after 36 months of ibrutinib treatment. Every receptor here comes from a human donor with chronic lymphocytic leukemia.

The V and J genes are TRBV6-5 and TRBJ1-5; the D gene is possibly TRBD1 (5 bases). This CDR3 spans 14 amino acids. Trimming pared 6 bases from V and 4 bases from J, leaving 13 bases between. Per the germline V gene, CDR1 is MNHEY and CDR2 is SVGAGI. Here the CDR3 reads CASSHQGGNQPQHF. CDR3 DNA: TGTGCCAGCAGCCACCAGGGAGGGAATCAGCCCCAGCATTTT.

This clone was seen a handful of times. This chain links TRBV19 with TRBJ2-2; D is perhaps TRBD2 (6 bases). This CDR3 contains 15 residues. Trimming shortened V by 7 bases and J by 3 bases, and 15 bases separated the two germline ends. CDR1 is LNHDA and CDR2 is SQIVND in the germline V gene (reference sequence). CDR3 residues: CASTLGVADTGELFF. Here the CDR3 DNA reads TGTGCCAGTACTCTGGGGGTAGCGGACACCGGGGAGCTGTTTTTT.

The chain has TRBV2 and TRBJ1-2, with D hard to call. Per germline, CDR1 SNHLY and CDR2 FYNNEI. This CDR3 is 11 amino acids long. V shed 4 bases and J shed 4 bases, with 4 bases lying between them. The CDR3 nucleotides read TGTGCCAGCAGTGGGACCTATGGCTACACCTTC. It yields the protein CASSGTYGYTF.

This clone appeared a few times. This sequence joins TRBV2 and TRBJ1-2; TRBD1 is a possible D gene (5 bases). Germline V CDR1 and CDR2: SNHLY, FYNNEI. The CDR3 has 13 residues. V was pared by 6 bases and J by 4 bases, with 12 bases between. CDR3 loop: CASRTDSSYGYTF. The DNA for the CDR3 is TGTGCCAGCAGGACAGACTCCTCCTATGGCTACACCTTC.

V gene TRBV9 combines with J gene TRBJ2-7; D is perhaps TRBD1 (6 bases). This CDR3 is 17 amino acids long. The germline V and J ends were trimmed by 1 base and 2 bases, with 19 bases remaining between them. The germline gives CDR1 SGDLS, CDR2 YYNGEE. DNA for the CDR3: TGTGCCAGCAGCGTACTAAGTAACCTGGACAGTACCTACGAGCAGTACTTC. Amino acid sequence: CASSVLSNLDSTYEQYF.

The V and J genes are TRBV7-8 and TRBJ2-1, with D perhaps TRBD2 (5 bases). The ends were cut back, 1 base at V and 1 base at J, with 8 bases in the middle. The CDR3 totals 15 residues. CDR1 and CDR2 (germline): SGHVS, FQNEAQ. Here the CDR3 reads CASSLGTGSYNEQFF. The DNA for the CDR3 is TGTGCCAGCAGCTTAGGAACGGGGTCCTACAATGAGCAGTTCTTC.

V gene TRBV5-1 combines with J gene TRBJ2-7; D call uncertain. Germline V gives CDR1 SGHRS, CDR2 YFSETQ. The CDR3 sequence is 14 residues long. Trimming cost V 4 bases and J 4 bases, with 15 bases left between them. The CDR3 nucleotides are TGCGCCAGCAGCCCGCTCACGAACGTGTACGAGCAGTACTTC. This translates into CASSPLTNVYEQYF.

DNA of the CDR3: TGTGCCAGCAGCTCCGGGACAGGGGGAACTGAAGCTTTCTTT. The encoded protein is CASSSGTGGTEAFF. This rearrangement joins TRBV7-2 to TRBJ1-1, with TRBD1 matching over 11 bases. V was pared by 4 bases and J by 5 bases, with 3 bases of the junction left unmatched. This CDR3 spans 14 amino acids. Germline loops: CDR1 SGHTA, CDR2 FQGNSA.

The chain recombines TRBV5-6 with TRBJ2-5; D uncertain. The V gene's germline CDR1 is SGHDT and CDR2 YYEEEE. CDR3 length: 14 amino acids. Trimming took 1 base from V and 5 from J, leaving 12 bases between them. CDR3 DNA sequence: TGTGCCAGCAGCTTGAAACAAAAAGGGGAGACCCAGTACTTC. It encodes CASSLKQKGETQYF.

The chain couples TRBV5-4 to TRBJ1-1, with D uncertain. CDR1 is SGHNT and CDR2 is YYREEE in the germline V gene (reference sequence). The CDR3 consists of 14 residues. V lost 0 bases and J 4 bases, leaving 10 bases between the germline ends. The CDR3 bases are TGTGCCAGCAGCTTGGAGGTACGGGGCACTGAAGCTTTCTTT. Translated: CASSLEVRGTEAFF.

This clone was observed a few times. The chain is built from TRBV6-8 and TRBJ1-6; D gene ambiguous. Trimming removed 6 bases at V and 9 bases at J, with 12 bases between. Germline V gene data show CDR1 as MNHGY and CDR2 as SAAAGT. The CDR3 is made up of 13 amino acids. The CDR3 loop is CASSQLRVSPLHF. The CDR3 coding sequence is TGTGCCAGCAGCCAATTGAGGGTTTCACCCCTCCACTTT.

The genes are TRBV5-4 and TRBJ1-2; possibly TRBD1 for D (6 bases). Germline loops: CDR1 SGHNT, CDR2 YYREEE (reference sequence). The CDR3 runs 15 residues. Deletions cut 7 bases from V and 0 bases from J, with 16 bases between. The CDR3, as DNA: TGTGCCAGCCGCGAGGGGGGCAGCACTAACTATGGCTACACCTTC. Translated: CASREGGSTNYGYTF.

The V gene is TRBV7-2, the J gene TRBJ1-6; 7 nucleotides match TRBD1. CDR3 length: 17 amino acids. Germline CDR1 reads SGHTA; CDR2 reads FQGNSA. V lost 5 bases, J lost 7 bases, and 14 bases stayed unmatched. The CDR3 reads CASSTPLDRVSNSPLHF. DNA for the CDR3: TGTGCCAGCAGCACTCCTCTTGACAGGGTGTCGAATTCACCCCTCCACTTT.

The chain employs TRBV2 and TRBJ2-3; D might be TRBD2 (6 bases). This CDR3 contains 15 residues. The V gene lost 1 base and the J gene lost 0 bases, with 8 bases spanning the gap. Looked up from germline, CDR1 is SNHLY and CDR2 is FYNNEI. The CDR3 nucleotides read TGTGCCAGCAGTGAAGACAGCGGGAGCACAGATACGCAGTATTTT. Amino acid sequence: CASSEDSGSTDTQYF.

This clone was seen only a few times. The chain recombines TRBV6-6 with TRBJ2-4; either TRBD1 or TRBD2 may fit D (5 bases each). The germline V gene has CDR1 MNHNY and CDR2 SVGAGI (reference sequence). Trimming cost V 1 base and J 8 bases, with 18 bases left between them. The CDR3 has 16 residues. This chain's CDR3 is CASSYWRTQILDIQYF. The CDR3 DNA reads TGTGCCAGCAGTTACTGGAGGACACAAATTTTGGACATTCAGTACTTC.

The J gene is TRBJ2-5, the V gene TRBV2; no firm D call. Germline CDR1 SNHLY, CDR2 FYNNEI. V lost 6 bases, J lost 2 bases, and 10 bases lay in between. The CDR3 extends over 13 amino acids. Here the CDR3 reads CASRLHVQETQYF. The CDR3 region has the DNA TGTGCCAGCAGACTACACGTTCAAGAGACCCAGTACTTC.

This chain connects TRBV5-1 to TRBJ2-1; D not resolved. V lost 4 bases and J lost 7, with 9 bases in between. In germline, CDR1 is SGHRS, CDR2 YFSETQ. CDR3 length: 12 amino acids. The CDR3 DNA is TGCGCCAGCAGCATCCTAGGTAATGAGCAGTTCTTC. Its translation: CASSILGNEQFF.

V is TRBV6-1 and J is TRBJ1-3; weak D call: TRBD1 (5 bases). This CDR3 spans 14 amino acids. Trimming removed 10 bases at V and 0 bases at J, with 13 bases between. Germline-derived CDR1 and CDR2 are MNHNS and SASEGT. This CDR3 is CAIRRGPSGNTIYF. DNA for the CDR3: TGTGCCATCAGGAGGGGCCCCTCTGGAAACACCATATATTTT.

This clone was observed a single time. The chain uses TRBV5-1 and TRBJ2-1, with TRBD2 matching 12 bases. The CDR3 length is 14 residues. With 5 bases clipped from V and 10 bases from J, the junction kept 7 bases outside the gene matches. The germline V gene has CDR1 SGHRS and CDR2 YFSETQ. The CDR3 region is CASRFWTSGVEQFF. The CDR3 DNA is TGCGCCAGCAGGTTTTGGACTAGCGGGGTCGAGCAGTTCTTC.

V usage is TRBV9 and J usage is TRBJ1-4; perhaps TRBD1 as D (5 bases). Per the germline V gene, CDR1 is SGDLS and CDR2 is YYNGEE. Trimming took 5 bases from V and 5 from J, leaving 16 bases between them. The CDR3 sequence is 15 residues long. CDR3 protein: CASRTRNRLNEKLFF. The DNA for the CDR3 is TGTGCCAGCAGAACTCGGAACAGGTTAAATGAAAAACTGTTTTTT.

The chain has TRBV5-6 and TRBJ2-5; D perhaps matches TRBD1 (6 bases). V was clipped by 4 bases and J by 2 bases, with 12 bases between them. CDR1 and CDR2 from the germline V gene are SGHDT and YYEEEE. This CDR3 comprises 14 residues. CDR3 nucleotides: TGTGCCAGCAGCACGACAGGTCCACAAGAGACCCAGTACTTC. It specifies CASSTTGPQETQYF.

The J gene is TRBJ2-7, the V gene TRBV6-1; 11 nucleotides align to TRBD1. V gave up 6 bases and J gave up 5 bases; unmatched junction bases: 6. This CDR3 region has 14 residues. Germline CDR1 reads MNHNS; CDR2 reads SASEGT. CDR3 sequence: CASRPDRGLNEQYF. Here the CDR3 DNA reads TGTGCCAGCAGGCCGGACAGGGGGCTCAACGAGCAGTACTTC.

The chain employs TRBV7-9 and TRBJ2-7, with D perhaps given as TRBD1 or TRBD2 (5 bases each). The germline V gene encodes CDR1 SEHNR and CDR2 FQNEAQ (reference sequence). The V end lost 5 bases, the J end lost 4 bases, and 12 bases lay between the germline ends. The CDR3 covers 13 residues. CDR3 DNA: TGTGCCAGCAGCAAAGGTTGGGGGTACGAGCAGTACTTC. Its protein is CASSKGWGYEQYF. The variable domain in full, completed from reference TRBV7-9 and TRBJ2-7, reads DTGVSQNPRHKITKRGQNVTFRCDPISEHNRLYWYRQTLGQGPEFLTYFQNEAQLEKSRLLSDRFSAERPKGSFSTLEIQRTEQGDSAMYLCASSKGWGYEQYFGPGTRLTVT.